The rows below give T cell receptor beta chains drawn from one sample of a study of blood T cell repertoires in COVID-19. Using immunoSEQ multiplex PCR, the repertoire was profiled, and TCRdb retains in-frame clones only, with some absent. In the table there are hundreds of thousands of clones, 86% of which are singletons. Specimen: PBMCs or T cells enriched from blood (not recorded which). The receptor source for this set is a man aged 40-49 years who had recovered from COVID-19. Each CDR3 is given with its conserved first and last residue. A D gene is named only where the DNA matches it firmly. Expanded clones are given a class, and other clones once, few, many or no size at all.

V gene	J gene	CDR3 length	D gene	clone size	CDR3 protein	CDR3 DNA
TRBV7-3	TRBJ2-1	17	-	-	CASSLIDSRRPYNEQFF	TGTGCCAGCAGCTTAATTGACAGCAGAAGGCCCTACAATGAGCAGTTCTTC
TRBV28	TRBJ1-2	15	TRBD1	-	CASSLFAGGRRGYTF	TGTGCCAGCAGTTTATTCGCAGGGGGCAGACGGGGCTACACCTTC
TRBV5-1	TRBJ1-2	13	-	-	CASREGADGGYTF	TGCGCCAGCAGGGAGGGAGCAGACGGTGGCTACACCTTC
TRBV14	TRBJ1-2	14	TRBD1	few	CASSQDAGQGAYTF	TGTGCCAGCAGCCAAGATGCGGGACAGGGCGCCTACACCTTC
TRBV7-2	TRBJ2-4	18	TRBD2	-	CASSFGLAGARAKNIQYF	TGTGCCAGCAGCTTTGGACTAGCGGGGGCCCGAGCCAAAAACATTCAGTACTTC
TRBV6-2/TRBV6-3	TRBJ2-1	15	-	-	CASSFEAGGLSEQFF	TGTGCCAGCAGTTTTGAGGCAGGGGGGTTGAGTGAGCAGTTCTTC
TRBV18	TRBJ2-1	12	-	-	CASSPPTGEQFF	TGTGCCAGCTCACCACCAACGGGAGAGCAGTTCTTC
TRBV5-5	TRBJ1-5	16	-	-	CASSLDGRGENQPQHF	TGTGCCAGCAGCCTCGACGGCAGGGGCGAGAATCAGCCCCAGCATTTT
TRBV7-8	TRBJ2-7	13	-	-	CASSLGGSWEQYF	TGTGCCAGCAGCTTAGGTGGCAGTTGGGAGCAGTACTTC
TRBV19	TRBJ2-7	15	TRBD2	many	CASRDGAGVAYEQYF	TGTGCCAGTAGGGACGGAGCGGGAGTAGCCTACGAGCAGTACTTC
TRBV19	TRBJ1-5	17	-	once	CASSRLTIIYSNQPQHF	TGTGCCAGTAGTAGACTCACAATAATATATAGCAATCAGCCCCAGCATTTT
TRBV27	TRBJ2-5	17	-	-	CASSSRTGRAQQETQYF	TGTGCCAGCAGTTCCAGGACAGGGAGGGCACAACAAGAGACCCAGTACTTC
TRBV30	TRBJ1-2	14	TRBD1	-	CAWSPGTGNYGYTF	TGTGCCTGGAGTCCCGGGACAGGGAACTATGGCTACACCTTC
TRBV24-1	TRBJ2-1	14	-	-	CATTMEGSYNEQFF	TGTGCCACCACAATGGAGGGGTCCTACAATGAGCAGTTCTTC
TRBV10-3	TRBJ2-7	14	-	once	CASHGGASSYEQYF	TGTGCCTCTCACGGAGGCGCATCCTCCTACGAGCAGTACTTC